The text below deals with one TCR beta chain. In the source study's methods: Reference gene primer amplification in the assay estimated nucleated cell counts. TCRdb's copy holds only in-frame clones and misses some; the assay was immunoSEQ multiplex PCR. V, J and clone size are taken as reported in that table, and D and trimming were inferred from the DNA itself. This repertoire shows roughly 340,000 clones, roughly 86% found once; its top ten account for roughly 1.9%. The data belong to a study of blood T cell repertoires in COVID-19. Study overall: Some COVID-19 samples were acute and others convalescent; all came from the United States, Italy and Spain.

Adults between roughly 18 and 90 years of age took part from more than 20 US areas. The length of the CDR3 is 12 residues. CDR1 SGHNT and CDR2 YYREEE come from the germline V gene (reference sequence). The V end lost 4 bases, the J end lost 5 bases, and 7 bases lay between the germline ends. The chain has TRBV5-4 and TRBJ2-1; D gene unclear. Sequenced: PBMCs or T cells enriched from blood (not recorded which). This TCR derives from a man in his forties in a cohort exposed to, infected with or recovered from COVID-19 (not recorded which). CDR3 bases: TGTGCCAGCAGCAAGGAGAACAATGAGCAGTTCTTC. This codes for CASSKENNEQFF.